The 30 T cell receptor beta chains below all came from one sample that was sequenced in a study of blood T cell repertoires in COVID-19. Sequencing used immunoSEQ multiplex PCR; TCRdb keeps in-frame clones, though not all of them. Here the sample spans over 120,000 clones, approximately 80% being singletons. Input material: peripheral blood. Receptor source: a woman aged 60-70 years with acute or convalescent COVID-19.

This chain joins TRBV5-8 and TRBJ2-3; D unresolved. The CDR3 is made up of 14 amino acids. Germline V gives CDR1 SGHTS, CDR2 YDEGEE. V lost 2 bases and J 2 bases, leaving 9 bases between the germline ends. CDR3 amino acids: CASSFGDHTDTQYF. CDR3 nucleotides: TGTGCCAGCAGCTTCGGAGACCACACAGATACGCAGTATTTT.

The V gene is TRBV9, the J gene TRBJ2-6, with a possible D match to TRBD1 (6 bases). Germline V gene data show CDR1 as SGDLS and CDR2 as YYNGEE. The length of the CDR3 is 17 residues. Trimming took 4 bases from V and 3 from J, leaving 17 bases between them. This CDR3 reads CASSPGIPGDGANVLTF. The CDR3 DNA reads as TGTGCCAGCAGCCCCGGGATCCCAGGGGATGGGGCCAACGTCCTGACTTTC.

V usage is TRBV2 and J usage is TRBJ1-1; 9 nucleotides agree with TRBD1. Looked up from germline, CDR1 is SNHLY and CDR2 is FYNNEI. CDR3 length: 14 residues. V shed 4 bases, J shed 2 bases, and the junction held 2 bases outside the gene matches. CDR3 region: CASSVDRGNTEAFF. For the CDR3, the DNA is TGTGCCAGCAGTGTGGACAGGGGCAACACTGAAGCTTTCTTT.

The V and J genes are TRBV7-9 and TRBJ2-7; TRBD2 matches at 10 bases. The CDR3 is 14 amino acids. Germline V gene data show CDR1 as SEHNR and CDR2 as FQNEAQ (reference sequence). J gave up 5 bases and V 5 bases, and 6 bases lay outside the gene matches. As DNA, the CDR3 is TGTGCCAGCAGCCGAGCGGGAGGGCCCAACGAGCAGTACTTC. Encoded protein: CASSRAGGPNEQYF.

J is TRBJ1-1 and V is TRBV29-1, with a possible D match to TRBD1 (5 bases). The CDR3 loop spans 12 amino acids. The V and J ends lost 4 bases and 3 bases respectively, with 9 bases between them. Germline CDR1 SQVTM, CDR2 ANQGSEA. The CDR3 DNA reads as TGCAGCGTTGTGACAGACTACACTGAAGCTTTCTTT. Its protein product is CSVVTDYTEAFF.

This clone has just a few counts. J is TRBJ2-1 and V is TRBV7-9, with 16 positions matching TRBD2. V was clipped by 2 bases and J by 12 bases; unmatched bases: 10. CDR3 length: 17 residues. Germline-derived CDR1 and CDR2 are SEHNR and FQNEAQ (reference sequence). CDR3 region: CASSLSPGTSGRVGQFF. DNA for the CDR3: TGTGCCAGCAGCTTATCTCCCGGGACTAGCGGGAGGGTAGGGCAGTTCTTC.

This clone was counted a single time. V usage is TRBV5-1 and J usage is TRBJ1-1; D is unclear. V lost 7 bases, J lost 4 bases, and 17 bases lay in between. This CDR3 region has 14 residues. Germline V lookup: CDR1 SGHRS, CDR2 YFSETQ. This CDR3 reads CASQLGGSRTEAFF. In DNA, the CDR3 is TGCGCCAGCCAGCTAGGAGGATCCCGCACTGAAGCTTTCTTT.

This chain connects TRBV5-1 to TRBJ2-1; possibly TRBD1 for D (6 bases). The CDR3 length is 14 residues. Trimming stripped 4 bases from V and 4 bases from J, with 12 bases between. Per germline, CDR1 SGHRS and CDR2 YFSETQ. The CDR3 reads CASSGGSDYNEQFF. The CDR3 region has the DNA TGCGCCAGCAGCGGGGGCTCGGATTACAATGAGCAGTTCTTC. The whole variable domain, remainder taken from reference TRBV5-1 and TRBJ2-1, is KAGVTQTPRYLIKTRGQQVTLSCSPISGHRSVSWYQQTPGQGLQFLFEYFSETQRNKGNFPGRFSGRQFSNSRSEMNVSTLELGDSALYLCASSGGSDYNEQFFGPGTRLTVL.

The chain joins TRBV7-8 to TRBJ2-5; D is possibly TRBD2 (6 bases). Germline-derived CDR1 and CDR2 are SGHVS and FQNEAQ. This CDR3 contains 17 residues. The V end lost 6 bases, the J end lost 3 bases, and 23 bases lay between the germline ends. CDR3 protein: CASSLHPGRSGEETQYF. The CDR3 nucleotides read TGTGCCAGCAGTTTGCATCCAGGGAGGAGTGGGGAAGAGACCCAGTACTTC.

The rearrangement links TRBV4-1 to TRBJ2-7; D perhaps matches TRBD1 (6 bases). With 5 bases removed from V and 2 bases from J, the gap between germline ends came to 19 bases. The CDR3 is 16 amino acids. Germline CDR1 MGHRA, CDR2 YSYEKL. The DNA of the CDR3 is TGCGCCAGCAGCAAGGAAGAGAGGGGGTCAGCCTACGAGCAGTACTTC. Translation: CASSKEERGSAYEQYF.

The rearrangement links TRBV15 to TRBJ2-1; no reliable D call. V lost 0 bases and J 3 bases, leaving 6 bases between the germline ends. The germline gives CDR1 LNHNV, CDR2 YYDKDF (reference sequence). This CDR3 comprises 14 residues. The CDR3 region has the DNA TGTGCCACCAGCAGAGATCCCGTCTACAATGAGCAGTTCTTC. This translates into CATSRDPVYNEQFF. Looking up the rest from reference TRBV15 and TRBJ2-1 gives the full variable domain: DAMVIQNPRYQVTQFGKPVTLSCSQTLNHNVMYWYQQKSSQAPKLLFHYYDKDFNNEADTPDNFQSRRPNTSFCFLDIRSPGLGDTAMYLCATSRDPVYNEQFFGPGTRLTVL.

This clone was counted a few times. The rearrangement uses TRBV9 and TRBJ1-5; possibly TRBD1 for D (5 bases). Trimming shortened V by 0 bases and J by 5 bases, and 12 bases separated the two germline ends. The CDR3 spans 15 residues. Germline values: CDR1 SGDLS, CDR2 YYNGEE. The CDR3 is CASSVAGDLYQPQHF. CDR3 nucleotides: TGTGCCAGCAGCGTAGCGGGGGACCTCTATCAGCCCCAGCATTTT.

This chain connects TRBV28 to TRBJ1-5, with a possible D match to TRBD1 (5 bases). The ends were cut back, 0 bases at V and 2 bases at J, with 11 bases in the middle. Germline-derived CDR1 and CDR2 are MDHEN and SYDVKM. This CDR3 is 16 amino acids long. CDR3: CASSLWIGGGNQPQHF. Here the CDR3 DNA reads TGTGCCAGCAGTTTATGGATCGGGGGAGGCAATCAGCCCCAGCATTTT.

V is TRBV5-6 and J is TRBJ1-2, with a tentative D call TRBD1 (5 bases). From germline, CDR1 is SGHDT and CDR2 YYEEEE. The V and J ends lost 4 bases and 4 bases respectively, with 14 bases between them. The CDR3 runs 14 residues. The CDR3 nucleotides read TGTGCCAGCAGCCCGGGGGTAGGTGGCTATGGCTACACCTTC. This codes for CASSPGVGGYGYTF.

The chain employs TRBV14 and TRBJ2-1, with TRBD1 identical over 9 bases. Germline assignment: CDR1 SGHDN and CDR2 FVKESK. The CDR3 has 18 residues. Trimming removed 0 bases from V and 6 bases from J; junction bases left unmatched: 12. CDR3 sequence reads: CASSQDFRDRVYFNEQFF. CDR3 coding DNA: TGTGCCAGCAGCCAAGACTTCCGGGACAGGGTTTACTTCAATGAGCAGTTCTTC.

This chain joins TRBV6-1 and TRBJ2-1; TRBD2 matches at 14 bases. This CDR3 comprises 17 residues. The V gene's germline CDR1 is MNHNS and CDR2 SASEGT. The V gene end was trimmed by 2 bases and the J gene end by 7 bases; junction bases not matched to a gene: 7. CDR3 region: CASSEWGLAGVGNEQFF. In nucleotides, the CDR3 is TGTGCCAGCAGTGAATGGGGACTAGCGGGAGTAGGGAATGAGCAGTTCTTC.

The chain uses TRBV25-1 and TRBJ2-7; 7 bases line up with TRBD2. Germline-derived CDR1 and CDR2 are MGHDK and SYGVNS. CDR3 length: 16 amino acids. V was pared by 6 bases and J by 2 bases, with 13 bases of the junction left unmatched. CDR3 coding DNA: TGTGCCAGCAGCGGACGTACCGGGAGGCCCCCCTACGAGCAGTACTTC. Protein sequence: CASSGRTGRPPYEQYF.

The gene calls are TRBV27 and TRBJ2-7; 8 bases line up with TRBD2. V shed 6 bases and J 6 bases; nucleotides not matched to a gene: 19. CDR1 and CDR2 from the germline V gene are MNHEY and SMNVEV (reference sequence). CDR3 length equals 17 residues. DNA for the CDR3: TGTGCCAGCAGCCCAAACCTAGCGGGCGTCGATCTAGGCGAGCAGTACTTC. This sequence encodes CASSPNLAGVDLGEQYF.

Only a few counts were recorded for this clone. The V and J genes are TRBV27 and TRBJ2-1, with 13 bases fitting TRBD2. CDR1 MNHEY and CDR2 SMNVEV come from the germline V gene (reference sequence). V trimming: 6 bases; J trimming: 9 bases; junction bases outside the gene matches: 8. The CDR3 length is 15 residues. CDR3 sequence reads: CASRFGLAGAFEQFF. The CDR3 DNA sequence: TGTGCCAGCAGATTCGGACTAGCGGGAGCATTTGAGCAGTTCTTC.

The chain combines TRBV3-1 (or the pseudogene TRBV3-2) with TRBJ2-3; D uncertain. Germline CDR1 LGHDT, CDR2 YNNKEL (reference sequence). The CDR3 length is 16 residues. Trimming pared 0 bases from V and 0 bases from J, leaving 10 bases between. This CDR3 is CASSQDLVDSTDTQYF. The CDR3 nucleotides are TGTGCCAGCAGCCAAGACCTTGTAGATAGCACAGATACGCAGTATTTT.

The rearrangement links TRBV27 to TRBJ2-7; D might be TRBD1 (5 bases). V shed 5 bases and J shed 2 bases, with 13 bases lying between them. Germline lookup yields CDR1 MNHEY and CDR2 SMNVEV (reference sequence). This CDR3 contains 14 residues. The chain's CDR3 is CASSPRAIPYEQYF. Written as DNA, the CDR3 is TGTGCCAGCAGTCCCAGGGCTATACCCTACGAGCAGTACTTC.

V gene TRBV19 combines with J gene TRBJ2-1; tentatively, D is TRBD2 (5 bases). CDR1 and CDR2 (germline): LNHDA, SQIVND (reference sequence). CDR3 length: 19 amino acids. Trimming left V 2 bases short and J 3 bases short, with 23 bases between. The CDR3 DNA follows: TGTGCCAGTAGTATAATCCCCCCCCTCACAGCGGAGATCTACAATGAGCAGTTCTTC. It encodes CASSIIPPLTAEIYNEQFF. The whole variable domain, filled in from reference TRBV19 and TRBJ2-1, reads DGGITQSPKYLFRKEGQNVTLSCEQNLNHDAMYWYRQDPGQGLRLIYYSQIVNDFQKGDIAEGYSVSREKKESFPLTVTSAQKNPTAFYLCASSIIPPLTAEIYNEQFFGPGTRLTVL.

This chain uses TRBV2 with TRBJ2-2; maybe TRBD2 (6 bases). V gave up 7 bases and J gave up 0 bases, with 9 bases separating them. Germline lookup yields CDR1 SNHLY and CDR2 FYNNEI. The CDR3 is 14 amino acids. The CDR3 DNA sequence: TGTGCCAGCATCAGGGAGGCGAACACCGGGGAGCTGTTTTTT. Its translation: CASIREANTGELFF.

The chain links TRBV5-6 to TRBJ1-2; no clear D. Germline CDR1 is SGHDT and CDR2 is YYEEEE. V lost 0 bases, J lost 4 bases, and 10 bases lay in between. The CDR3 contains 14 residues. In DNA form, the CDR3 reads TGTGCCAGCAGCTTGGTGGGAGTGACCTATGGCTACACCTTC. Protein: CASSLVGVTYGYTF.

This clone was counted between two and nine times. The rearrangement joins TRBV30 to TRBJ2-7; TRBD2 matches 9 bases. V lost 3 bases, J lost 4 bases, and 4 bases stayed unmatched. This CDR3 spans 13 amino acids. Per the germline V gene, CDR1 is GTSNPN and CDR2 is SVGIG (reference sequence). The CDR3, as DNA: TGTGCCTGGAGCTCGACTAGCGGTTACGAGCAGTACTTC. It encodes CAWSSTSGYEQYF.

The rearrangement uses TRBV7-3 and TRBJ1-4; perhaps TRBD1 as D (6 bases). Germline loops: CDR1 SGHTA, CDR2 FQGTGA. The V and J ends lost 2 bases and 7 bases respectively, with 8 bases between them. CDR3 length: 13 amino acids. The CDR3 sequence: CASSLARGEKLFF. The CDR3 nucleotides read TGTGCCAGCAGCTTAGCCAGGGGTGAAAAACTGTTTTTT.

The V and J genes are TRBV19 and TRBJ1-2; D unresolved. The CDR3 has 14 residues. Germline values: CDR1 LNHDA, CDR2 SQIVND (reference sequence). The V end lost 3 bases, the J end lost 3 bases, and 11 bases lay between the germline ends. The CDR3 reads CASSMSVGHYGYTF. CDR3 bases: TGTGCCAGTAGTATGTCGGTGGGCCACTATGGCTACACCTTC.

The J gene is TRBJ1-3, the V gene TRBV21-1; no check of the table's D call, TRBD1, against the DNA was made. TRBV21-1 constitutes a pseudogene. The CDR3 has 20 residues. The chain's CDR3 is CASSKEGGRGHTDPGNTIYF. The CDR3 DNA reads as TGTGCCAGCAGCAAAGAAGGGGGCAGGGGACATACCGACCCTGGAAACACCATATATTTT.

The chain carries TRBV28 and TRBJ1-2; 7 bases match TRBD1. CDR1 and CDR2 from the germline V gene are MDHEN and SYDVKM. The V gene end was trimmed by 5 bases and the J gene end by 6 bases; junction bases not matched to a gene: 21. The CDR3 is 18 residues long. The CDR3 reads CASSPLLGGGVQGNGYTF. The CDR3 DNA reads TGTGCCAGCAGTCCACTCTTGGGTGGTGGCGTACAGGGGAATGGCTACACCTTC.

Here the CDR3 reads CASSTSGASTDTQYF. The CDR3 region has the DNA TGTGCCAGCAGCACCAGCGGGGCCAGCACAGATACGCAGTATTTT. This chain uses TRBV7-3 with TRBJ2-3; TRBD2 matches at 7 bases. This CDR3 contains 15 residues. CDR1 and CDR2 from the germline V gene are SGHTA and FQGTGA. Unmatched junction bases numbered 5, after V lost 5 bases and J lost 0 bases.